These T cell receptor beta chains were read from a single sample in a study of T cells in Graves' hyperthyroidism and ophthalmopathy. One entry per CDR3 protein results from TCRdb running MiXCR on the multiplex PCR reads. The table has about 720,000 distinct CDR3 sequences, approximately 16% seen once; the top ten hold around 8%. Material: blood. The receptors here all came from a man younger than 30 with Graves' hyperthyroidism. Each CDR3 is given with its conserved first and last residue. Not all rows give a size; the values are once, few, many and, for expanded clones, a class.

CDR3: CSARDPGGDYGYTF
J: TRBJ1-2
V: TRBV20-1
size: .

CDR3: CATSDGQFNQPQHF
J: TRBJ1-5
V: TRBV24-1
size: .

CDR3: CASSPQGRWTEAFF
J: TRBJ1-1
V: TRBV28
size: .

CDR3: CASSFLAPGETQYF
J: TRBJ2-5
V: TRBV5-1
size: few

CDR3: CASSPILDRGGDEQYF
J: TRBJ2-7
V: TRBV4-1
size: few

CDR3: CASSKTVLSTDTQYF
J: TRBJ2-3
V: TRBV28
size: many

CDR3: CASSLPQRANEKLFF
J: TRBJ1-4
V: TRBV6-2/TRBV6-3
size: .

CDR3: CATSEQGLYNEQFF
J: TRBJ2-1
V: TRBV24-1
size: many

CDR3: CATNPGGGEGYTF
J: TRBJ1-2
V: TRBV2
size: .

CDR3: CASSLRLGQLKQYF
J: TRBJ2-7
V: TRBV27
size: few

CDR3: CSARDTGGPYEQYF
J: TRBJ2-7
V: TRBV20-1
size: many

CDR3: CASSSQEGDYNEQFF
J: TRBJ2-1
V: TRBV9
size: .

CDR3: CASSPGPGQGTHEQYF
J: TRBJ2-7
V: TRBV5-1
size: many

CDR3: CAWSRGLTHEQYF
J: TRBJ2-7
V: TRBV30
size: many

CDR3: CASSPTLGQGGYNEQFF
J: TRBJ2-1
V: TRBV7-9
size: .

CDR3: CATSTWGRALAKNIQYF
J: TRBJ2-4
V: TRBV15
size: few

CDR3: CAGGETDSYEQYF
J: TRBJ2-7
V: TRBV28
size: many

CDR3: CASSPTGLANTGELFF
J: TRBJ2-2
V: TRBV12-3/TRBV12-4
size: few

CDR3: CASSEGNRGSNTEAFF
J: TRBJ1-1
V: TRBV25-1
size: few

CDR3: CASSEWGPTVNYGYTF
J: TRBJ1-2
V: TRBV2
size: few

CDR3: CASSLQGASSYTF
J: TRBJ1-2
V: TRBV5-5
size: few

CDR3: CASSLVGPQSSYNEQFF
J: TRBJ2-1
V: TRBV5-1
size: .

CDR3: CASSDREVDTQYF
J: TRBJ2-3
V: TRBV18
size: many

CDR3: CASSLRVMNTEAFF
J: TRBJ1-1
V: TRBV12-3/TRBV12-4
size: many

CDR3: CSVGGYSYEQYF
J: TRBJ2-7
V: TRBV29-1
size: few

CDR3: CSVGGDPHEQYF
J: TRBJ2-7
V: TRBV29-1
size: .

CDR3: CSVEGTSGRPYEQYF
J: TRBJ2-7
V: TRBV29-1
size: few

CDR3: CSASGGFYGYTF
J: TRBJ1-2
V: TRBV20-1
size: .

CDR3: CSAWETYEQYF
J: TRBJ2-7
V: TRBV20-1
size: many

CDR3: CASSLPAGGYNEQFF
J: TRBJ2-1
V: TRBV28
size: many

CDR3: CASSPTRTSADNEQFF
J: TRBJ2-1
V: TRBV12-3/TRBV12-4
size: few

CDR3: CASSAGQGSNQPQHF
J: TRBJ1-5
V: TRBV5-4
size: .

CDR3: CASSIETGKGHEQYF
J: TRBJ2-7
V: TRBV19
size: .

CDR3: CASSAQGADTQYF
J: TRBJ2-3
V: TRBV2
size: many

CDR3: CASSLPLGTRGNTIYF
J: TRBJ1-3
V: TRBV28
size: .

CDR3: CASRQGVSYEQYF
J: TRBJ2-7
V: TRBV2
size: many

CDR3: CASSPRGVGRSSLFF
J: TRBJ1-4
V: TRBV7-2
size: few

CDR3: CASNMTGNTEAFF
J: TRBJ1-1
V: TRBV12-3/TRBV12-4
size: .

CDR3: CASIPPGGDGNTMYF
J: TRBJ1-3
V: TRBV28
size: many

CDR3: CATSDWTGGEQYF
J: TRBJ2-7
V: TRBV24-1
size: .

CDR3: CSVVRTSSYNEQFF
J: TRBJ2-1
V: TRBV29-1
size: .